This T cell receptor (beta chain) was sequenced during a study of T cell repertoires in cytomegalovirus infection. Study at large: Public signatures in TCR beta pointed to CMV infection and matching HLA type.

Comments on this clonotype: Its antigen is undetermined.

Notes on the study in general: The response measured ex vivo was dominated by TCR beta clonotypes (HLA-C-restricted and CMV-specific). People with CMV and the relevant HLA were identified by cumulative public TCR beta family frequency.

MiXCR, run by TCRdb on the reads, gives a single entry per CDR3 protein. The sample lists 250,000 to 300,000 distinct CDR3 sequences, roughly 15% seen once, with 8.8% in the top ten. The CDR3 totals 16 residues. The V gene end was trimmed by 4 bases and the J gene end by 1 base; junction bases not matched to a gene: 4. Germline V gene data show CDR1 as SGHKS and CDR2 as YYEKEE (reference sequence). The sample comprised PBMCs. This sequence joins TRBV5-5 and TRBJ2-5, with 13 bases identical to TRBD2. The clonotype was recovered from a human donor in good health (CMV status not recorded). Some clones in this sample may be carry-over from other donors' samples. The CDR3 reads CASSRGLAGTQETQYF. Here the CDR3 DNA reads TGTGCCAGCAGCAGGGGACTAGCGGGGACCCAAGAGACCCAGTACTTC.